Following are 2 T cell receptor beta chains from one sample sequenced in a study of a mutant IDH1 vaccine in newly diagnosed glioma. What these receptors recognize is not known. The table came from immunoSEQ multiplex PCR; TCRdb's copy has only in-frame clones and leaves some out. The sample has about 82,000 clones; almost 85% are singletons. Time point described: week 23, last vaccination. Topical imiquimod accompanied each vaccine dose, which consisted of 300 ug of mutant IDH1 20-mer peptide. The specimen comprised PBMCs, sampled from a glioma patient whose treatment included an IDH1 peptide vaccine. All receptors come from a man younger than 45 with glioma. Some clones in this sample may be carry-over from other donors' samples.

In regard to this clone: Other nucleotide sequences in the sample specify the same CDR3. This chain connects TRBV9 to TRBJ1-1; the D gene is possibly TRBD1 (6 bases). The CDR3 is 14 residues long. Per germline, CDR1 SGDLS and CDR2 YYNGEE. With 0 bases removed from V and 1 base from J, the gap between germline ends came to 7 bases. The CDR3 region is CASSVGGANTEAFF. In DNA form, the CDR3 reads TGTGCCAGCAGCGTAGGGGGGGCGAACACTGAAGCTTTCTTT.

This clone has just one count. The chain uses TRBV7-9 and TRBJ2-1, with TRBD2 identical over 10 bases. V lost 2 bases and J lost 4; bases outside the gene matches: 2. Germline-derived CDR1 and CDR2 are SEHNR and FQNEAQ (reference sequence). The CDR3 is made up of 15 amino acids. The CDR3 nucleotides read TGTGCCAGCAGCTTAACTAGCGGGGTGTACAATGAGCAGTTCTTC. Protein: CASSLTSGVYNEQFF.